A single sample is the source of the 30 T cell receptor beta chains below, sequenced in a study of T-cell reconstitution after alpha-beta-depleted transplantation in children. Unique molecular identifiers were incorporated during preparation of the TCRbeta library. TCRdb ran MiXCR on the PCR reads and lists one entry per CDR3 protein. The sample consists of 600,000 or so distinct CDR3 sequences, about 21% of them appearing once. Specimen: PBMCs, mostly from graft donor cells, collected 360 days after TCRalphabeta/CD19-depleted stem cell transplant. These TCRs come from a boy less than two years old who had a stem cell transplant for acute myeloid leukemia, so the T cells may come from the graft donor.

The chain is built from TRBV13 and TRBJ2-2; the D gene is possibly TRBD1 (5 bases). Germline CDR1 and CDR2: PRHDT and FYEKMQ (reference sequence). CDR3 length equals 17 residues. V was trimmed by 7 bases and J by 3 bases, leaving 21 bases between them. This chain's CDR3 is CASKPRTTNFYTGELFF. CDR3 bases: TGTGCCAGCAAACCCAGGACAACCAACTTCTACACCGGGGAGCTGTTTTTT.

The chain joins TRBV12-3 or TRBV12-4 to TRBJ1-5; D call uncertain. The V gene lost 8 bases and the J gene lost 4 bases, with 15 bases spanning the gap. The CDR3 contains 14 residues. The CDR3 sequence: CASAPAGPNQPQHF. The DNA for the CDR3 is TGTGCCAGCGCCCCGGCAGGCCCTAATCAGCCCCAGCATTTT.

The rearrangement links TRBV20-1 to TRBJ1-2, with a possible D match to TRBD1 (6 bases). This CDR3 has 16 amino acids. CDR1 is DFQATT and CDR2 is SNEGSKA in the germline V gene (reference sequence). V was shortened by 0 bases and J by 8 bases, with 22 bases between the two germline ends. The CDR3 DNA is TGCAGTGCTAGAGATAGTGGCCAGGGGAATGCAAAAGGCTACACCTTC. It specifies CSARDSGQGNAKGYTF.

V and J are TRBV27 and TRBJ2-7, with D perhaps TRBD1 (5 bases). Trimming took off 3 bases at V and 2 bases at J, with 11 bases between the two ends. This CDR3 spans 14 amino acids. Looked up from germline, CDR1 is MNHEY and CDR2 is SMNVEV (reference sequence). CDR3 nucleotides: TGTGCCAGCAGTTTTATGGGGCTCCCCTACGAGCAGTACTTC. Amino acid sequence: CASSFMGLPYEQYF.

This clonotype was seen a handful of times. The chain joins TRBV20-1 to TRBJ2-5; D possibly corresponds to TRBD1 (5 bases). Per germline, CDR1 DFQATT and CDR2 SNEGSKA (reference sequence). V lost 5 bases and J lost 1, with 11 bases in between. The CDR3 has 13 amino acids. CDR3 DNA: TGCAGTGCTGTTGACAGCCCCCAAGAGACCCAGTACTTC. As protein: CSAVDSPQETQYF.

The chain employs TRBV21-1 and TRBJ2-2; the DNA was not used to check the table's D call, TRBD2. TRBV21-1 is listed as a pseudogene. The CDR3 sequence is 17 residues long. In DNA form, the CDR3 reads TGTGCCAGCAACCCTTCTAATGACACTAGGAACACCGGGGAGCTGTTTTTT. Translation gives CASNPSNDTRNTGELFF.

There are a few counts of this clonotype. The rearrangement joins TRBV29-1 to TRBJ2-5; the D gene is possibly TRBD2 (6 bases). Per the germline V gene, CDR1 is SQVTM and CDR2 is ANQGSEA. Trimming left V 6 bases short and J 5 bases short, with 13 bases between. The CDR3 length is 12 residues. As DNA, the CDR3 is TGCAGCGTCCTAGCGTTGGGGGAGACCCAGTACTTC. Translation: CSVLALGETQYF.

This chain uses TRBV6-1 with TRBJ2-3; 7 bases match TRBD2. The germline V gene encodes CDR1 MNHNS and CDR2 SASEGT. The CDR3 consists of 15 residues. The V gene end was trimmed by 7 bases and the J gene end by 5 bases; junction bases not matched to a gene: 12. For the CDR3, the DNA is TGTGCCAGCACTCCAAAGGGCCGCGGGGGAGATACGCAGTATTTT. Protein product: CASTPKGRGGDTQYF.

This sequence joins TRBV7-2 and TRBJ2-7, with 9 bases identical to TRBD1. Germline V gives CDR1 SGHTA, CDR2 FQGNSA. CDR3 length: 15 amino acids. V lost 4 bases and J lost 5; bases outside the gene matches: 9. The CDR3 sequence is CASSSRDRVSDEQYF. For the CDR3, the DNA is TGTGCCAGCAGCTCCCGGGACAGGGTAAGCGACGAGCAGTACTTC. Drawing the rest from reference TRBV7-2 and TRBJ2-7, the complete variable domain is GAGVSQSPSNKVTEKGKDVELRCDPISGHTALYWYRQSLGQGLEFLIYFQGNSAPDKSGLPSDRFSAERTGGSVSTLTIQRTQQEDSAVYLCASSSRDRVSDEQYFGPGTRLTVT.

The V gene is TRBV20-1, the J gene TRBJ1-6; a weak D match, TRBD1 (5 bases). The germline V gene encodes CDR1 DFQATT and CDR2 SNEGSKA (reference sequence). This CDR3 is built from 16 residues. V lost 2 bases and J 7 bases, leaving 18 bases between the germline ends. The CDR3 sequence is CSARQNQGLRNSPLHF. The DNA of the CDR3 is TGCAGTGCTAGACAAAATCAGGGCCTCAGGAATTCACCCCTCCACTTT.

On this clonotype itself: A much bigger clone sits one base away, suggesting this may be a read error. The DNA of the CDR3 is TGTGCCAGCAGTTTCGGGACAGGGGCGAACACTGAAGCTTTCTTT. Translated: CASSFGTGANTEAFF. This chain connects TRBV6-5 to TRBJ1-1; 10 bases agree with TRBD1. The germline CDR1 and CDR2 sequences are MNHEY and SVGAGI. The CDR3 sequence is 15 residues long. With V trimmed by 4 bases and J by 1 base, 3 bases remained unmatched.

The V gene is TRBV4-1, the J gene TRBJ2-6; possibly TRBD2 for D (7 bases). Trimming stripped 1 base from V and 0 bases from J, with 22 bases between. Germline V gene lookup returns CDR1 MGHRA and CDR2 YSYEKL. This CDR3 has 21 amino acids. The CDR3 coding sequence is TGCGCCAGCAGCCAAGTGGTGGCGGGGGCGGACCTAAGCTCTGGGGCCAACGTCCTGACTTTC. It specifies CASSQVVAGADLSSGANVLTF.

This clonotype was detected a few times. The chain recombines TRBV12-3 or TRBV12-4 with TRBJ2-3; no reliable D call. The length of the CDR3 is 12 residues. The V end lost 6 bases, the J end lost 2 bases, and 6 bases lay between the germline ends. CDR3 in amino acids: CASRTVTDTQYF. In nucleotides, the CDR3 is TGTGCCAGCAGGACGGTCACAGATACGCAGTATTTT.

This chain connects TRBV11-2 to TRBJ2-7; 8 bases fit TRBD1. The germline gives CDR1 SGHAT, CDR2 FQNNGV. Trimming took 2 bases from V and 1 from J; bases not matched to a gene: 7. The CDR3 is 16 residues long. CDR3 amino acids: CASSLSIRDRSYEQYF. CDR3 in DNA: TGTGCCAGCAGCTTATCCATCCGGGACAGGTCCTACGAGCAGTACTTC.

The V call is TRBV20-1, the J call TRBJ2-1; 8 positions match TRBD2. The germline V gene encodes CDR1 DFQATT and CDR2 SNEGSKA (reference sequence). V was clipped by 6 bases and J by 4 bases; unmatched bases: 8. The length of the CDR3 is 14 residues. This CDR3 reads CSAPGAGGYNEQFF. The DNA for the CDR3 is TGCAGTGCACCCGGGGCGGGGGGATACAATGAGCAGTTCTTC.

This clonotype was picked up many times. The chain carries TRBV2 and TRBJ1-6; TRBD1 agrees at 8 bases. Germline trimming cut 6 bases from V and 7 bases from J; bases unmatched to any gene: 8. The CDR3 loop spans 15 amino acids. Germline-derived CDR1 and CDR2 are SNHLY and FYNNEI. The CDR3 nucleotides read TGTGCCAGCAGACCTGACAGGGGATCGAATTCACCCCTCCACTTT. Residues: CASRPDRGSNSPLHF.

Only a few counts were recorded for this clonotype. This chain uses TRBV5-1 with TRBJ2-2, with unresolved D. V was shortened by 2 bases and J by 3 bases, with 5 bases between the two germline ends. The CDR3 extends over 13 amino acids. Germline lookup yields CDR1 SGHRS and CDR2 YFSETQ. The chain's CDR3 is CASSFTYTGELFF. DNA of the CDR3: TGCGCCAGCAGCTTTACGTACACCGGGGAGCTGTTTTTT.

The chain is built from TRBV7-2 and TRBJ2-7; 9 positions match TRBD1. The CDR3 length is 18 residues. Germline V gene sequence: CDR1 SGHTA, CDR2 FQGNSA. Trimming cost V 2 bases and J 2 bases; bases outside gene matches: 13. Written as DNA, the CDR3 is TGTGCCAGCAGCTTAAGAACCTCCGGGACAGGGAATCCCTACGAGCAGTACTTC. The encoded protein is CASSLRTSGTGNPYEQYF.

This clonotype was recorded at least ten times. CDR3 in amino acids: CSAPSGGTDTQYF. Here the CDR3 DNA reads TGCAGTGCTCCTAGCGGGGGAACAGATACGCAGTATTTT. The J gene is TRBJ2-3, the V gene TRBV20-1; 10 bases match TRBD2. Trimming took 5 bases from V and 3 from J; bases not matched to a gene: 2. Germline CDR1 is DFQATT and CDR2 is SNEGSKA (reference sequence). The CDR3 runs to 13 residues.

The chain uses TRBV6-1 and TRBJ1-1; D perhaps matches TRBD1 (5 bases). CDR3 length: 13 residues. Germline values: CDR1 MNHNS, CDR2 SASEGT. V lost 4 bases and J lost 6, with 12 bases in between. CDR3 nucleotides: TGTGCCAGCAGTGTGGCCAGGGCATCTGAAGCTTTCTTT. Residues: CASSVARASEAFF.

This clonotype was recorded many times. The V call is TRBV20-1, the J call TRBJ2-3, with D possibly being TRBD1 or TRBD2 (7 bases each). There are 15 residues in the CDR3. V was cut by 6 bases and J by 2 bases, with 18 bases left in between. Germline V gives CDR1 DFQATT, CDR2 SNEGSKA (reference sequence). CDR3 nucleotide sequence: TGCAGTGCCTTCTCCCAGGGGGGGATCACAGATACGCAGTATTTT. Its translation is CSAFSQGGITDTQYF.

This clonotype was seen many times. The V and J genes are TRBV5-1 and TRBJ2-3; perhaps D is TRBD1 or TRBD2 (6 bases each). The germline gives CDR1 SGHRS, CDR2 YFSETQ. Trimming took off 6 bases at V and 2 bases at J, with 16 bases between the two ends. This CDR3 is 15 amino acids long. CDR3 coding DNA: TGCGCCAGCACCCTCGGGGGCAGGGTCACAGATACGCAGTATTTT. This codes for CASTLGGRVTDTQYF.

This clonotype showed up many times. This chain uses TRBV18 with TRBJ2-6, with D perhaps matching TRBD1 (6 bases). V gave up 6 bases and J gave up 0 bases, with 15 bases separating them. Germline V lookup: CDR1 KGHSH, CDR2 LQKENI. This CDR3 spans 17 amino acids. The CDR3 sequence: CASSLGQYDSGANVLTF. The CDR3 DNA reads TGTGCCAGCTCCCTCGGACAGTACGACTCTGGGGCCAACGTCCTGACTTTC.

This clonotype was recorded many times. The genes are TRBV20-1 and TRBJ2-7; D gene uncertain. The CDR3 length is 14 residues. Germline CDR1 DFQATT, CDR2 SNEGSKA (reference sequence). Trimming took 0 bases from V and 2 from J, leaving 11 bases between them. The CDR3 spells CSARDFDRAYEQYF. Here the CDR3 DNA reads TGCAGTGCTAGAGATTTCGACCGTGCCTACGAGCAGTACTTC.

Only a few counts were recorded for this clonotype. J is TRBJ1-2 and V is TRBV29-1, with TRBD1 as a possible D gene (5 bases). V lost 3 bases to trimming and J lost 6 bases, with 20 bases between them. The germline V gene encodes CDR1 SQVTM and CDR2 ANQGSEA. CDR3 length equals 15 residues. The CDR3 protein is CSVDHLLGRENGYTF. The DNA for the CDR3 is TGCAGCGTTGACCATCTCCTCGGCAGGGAAAATGGCTACACCTTC.

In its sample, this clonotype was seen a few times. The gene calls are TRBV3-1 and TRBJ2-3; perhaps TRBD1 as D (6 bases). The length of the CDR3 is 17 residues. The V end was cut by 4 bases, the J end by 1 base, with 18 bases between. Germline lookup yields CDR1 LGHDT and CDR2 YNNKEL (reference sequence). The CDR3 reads CASSPNIGAGGTDTQYF. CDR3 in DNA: TGTGCCAGCAGCCCAAATATCGGGGCAGGGGGCACAGATACGCAGTATTTT.

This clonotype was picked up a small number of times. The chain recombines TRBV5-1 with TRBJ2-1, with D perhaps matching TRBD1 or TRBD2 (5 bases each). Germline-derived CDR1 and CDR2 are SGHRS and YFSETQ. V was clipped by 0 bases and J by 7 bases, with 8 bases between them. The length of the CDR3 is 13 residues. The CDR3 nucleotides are TGCGCCAGCAGCTTGGAGGGGACGAATGAGCAGTTCTTC. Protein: CASSLEGTNEQFF.

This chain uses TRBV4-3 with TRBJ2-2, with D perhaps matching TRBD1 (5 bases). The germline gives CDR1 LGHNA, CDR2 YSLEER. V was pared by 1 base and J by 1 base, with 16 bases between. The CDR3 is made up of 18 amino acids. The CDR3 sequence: CASSQVLARQGNTGELFF. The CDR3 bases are TGCGCCAGCAGCCAAGTTCTTGCTCGGCAGGGGAACACCGGGGAGCTGTTTTTT.

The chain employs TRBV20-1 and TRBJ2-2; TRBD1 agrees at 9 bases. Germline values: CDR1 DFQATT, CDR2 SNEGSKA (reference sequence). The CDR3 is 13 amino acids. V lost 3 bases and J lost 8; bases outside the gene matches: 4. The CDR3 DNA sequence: TGCAGTGCTAGGTTACAGGGGGCGGGGGAGCTGTTTTTT. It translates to CSARLQGAGELFF.

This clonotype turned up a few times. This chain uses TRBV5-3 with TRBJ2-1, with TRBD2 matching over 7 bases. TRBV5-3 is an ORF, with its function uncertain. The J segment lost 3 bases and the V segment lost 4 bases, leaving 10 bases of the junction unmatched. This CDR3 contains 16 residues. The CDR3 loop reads CARSASGGGIYNEQFF. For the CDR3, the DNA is TGTGCCAGAAGCGCATCGGGGGGAGGAATCTACAATGAGCAGTTCTTC.